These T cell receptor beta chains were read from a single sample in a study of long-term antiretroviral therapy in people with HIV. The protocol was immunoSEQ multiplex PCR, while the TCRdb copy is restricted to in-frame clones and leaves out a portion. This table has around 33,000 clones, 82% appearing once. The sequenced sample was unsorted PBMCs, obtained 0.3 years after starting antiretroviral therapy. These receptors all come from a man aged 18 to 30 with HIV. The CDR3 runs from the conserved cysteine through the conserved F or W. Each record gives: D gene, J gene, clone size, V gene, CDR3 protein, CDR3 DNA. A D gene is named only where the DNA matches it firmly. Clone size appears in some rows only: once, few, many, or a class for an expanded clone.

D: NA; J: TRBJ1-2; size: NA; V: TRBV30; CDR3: CAWSRGGIYGYTF; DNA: TGTGCCTGGTCCCGAGGTGGCATCTATGGCTACACCTTC
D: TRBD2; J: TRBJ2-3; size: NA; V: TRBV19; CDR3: CASRVPAGLAGGTDTQYF; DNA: TGTGCCAGTAGGGTCCCCGCCGGACTAGCGGGGGGCACAGATACGCAGTATTTT
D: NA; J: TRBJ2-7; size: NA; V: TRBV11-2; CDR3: CASSRRGGGPYEQYF; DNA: TGTGCCAGCAGTCGCAGGGGAGGGGGCCCCTACGAGCAGTACTTC
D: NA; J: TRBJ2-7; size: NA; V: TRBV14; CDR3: CASSLTVASISYEQYF; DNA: TGTGCCAGCAGCCTTACAGTGGCCAGCATTTCCTACGAGCAGTACTTC
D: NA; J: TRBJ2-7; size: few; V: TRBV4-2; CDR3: CASSPIGHEQYF; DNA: TGTGCCAGCAGCCCCATCGGTCACGAGCAGTACTTC
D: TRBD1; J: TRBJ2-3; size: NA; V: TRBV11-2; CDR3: CASSSLRTGIRYF; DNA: TGTGCCAGCAGCTCCCTCAGGACAGGGATAAGGTATTTT
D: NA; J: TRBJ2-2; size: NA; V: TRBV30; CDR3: CAWRKGVNTGELFF; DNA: TGTGCCTGGAGAAAGGGAGTGAACACCGGGGAGCTGTTTTTT
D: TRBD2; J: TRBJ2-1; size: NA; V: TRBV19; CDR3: CASSIREGGNEQFF; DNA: TGTGCCAGTAGTATTCGGGAGGGAGGCAATGAGCAGTTCTTC
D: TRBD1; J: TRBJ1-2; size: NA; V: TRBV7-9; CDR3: CASSRAGGLGYGYTF; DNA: TGTGCCAGCAGCCGCGCAGGGGGTTTAGGATATGGCTACACCTTC
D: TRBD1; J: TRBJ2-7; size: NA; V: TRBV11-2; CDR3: CASSSGTVYEQYF; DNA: TGTGCCAGCAGCTCCGGGACAGTCTACGAGCAGTACTTC
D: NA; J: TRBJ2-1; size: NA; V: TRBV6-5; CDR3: CASSYSLEGEVQFF; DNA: TGTGCCAGCAGTTACTCGTTGGAGGGGGAGGTGCAGTTCTTC
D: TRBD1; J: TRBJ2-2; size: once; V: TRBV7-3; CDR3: CASSSIRDSLNTGELFF; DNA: TGTGCCAGCAGCTCCATACGGGACAGCCTTAACACCGGGGAGCTGTTTTTT
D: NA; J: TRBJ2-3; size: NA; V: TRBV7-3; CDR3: CASSSPSTPDTQYF; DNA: TGTGCCAGCAGCTCTCCTTCGACCCCAGATACGCAGTATTTT
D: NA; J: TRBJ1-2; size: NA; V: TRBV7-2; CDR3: CASSPPSGNYGYTF; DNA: TGTGCCAGCAGCCCCCCCAGCGGTAACTATGGCTACACCTTC
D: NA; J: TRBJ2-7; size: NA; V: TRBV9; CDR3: CASSVADGAPTGEQYF; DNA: TGTGCCAGCAGCGTAGCGGACGGGGCTCCTACGGGCGAGCAGTACTTC
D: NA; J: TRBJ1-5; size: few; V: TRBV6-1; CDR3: CAAGERQGNQPQHF; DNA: TGTGCTGCCGGGGAAAGACAGGGCAATCAGCCCCAGCATTTT
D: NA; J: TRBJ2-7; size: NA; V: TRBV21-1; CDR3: CASSNLAGAGLAYEQYF; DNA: TGTGCCAGCAGCAACCTCGCGGGGGCAGGGCTCGCTTACGAGCAGTACTTC
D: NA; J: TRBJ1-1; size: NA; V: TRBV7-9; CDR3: CASSFPGHPIMNTEAFF; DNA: TGTGCCAGCAGCTTCCCCGGACACCCTATCATGAACACTGAAGCTTTCTTT
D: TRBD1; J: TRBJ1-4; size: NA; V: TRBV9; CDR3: CASSGGTGEEKLFF; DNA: TGTGCCAGCAGCGGGGGGACAGGGGAGGAAAAACTGTTTTTT
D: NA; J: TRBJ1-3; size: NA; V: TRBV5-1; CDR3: CATPNSGNTIYF; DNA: TGCGCCACGCCCAACTCTGGAAACACCATATATTTT
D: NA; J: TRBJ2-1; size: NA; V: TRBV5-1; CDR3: CASSVQSDEQFF; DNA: TGCGCCAGCAGCGTGCAGTCTGATGAGCAGTTCTTC
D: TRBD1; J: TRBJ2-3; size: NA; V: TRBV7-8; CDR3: CASSPRTGRWTDTQYF; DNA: TGTGCCAGCAGCCCCCGGACAGGGCGATGGACAGATACGCAGTATTTT
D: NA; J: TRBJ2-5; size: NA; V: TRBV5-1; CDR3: CASSLLREETQYF; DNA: TGCGCCAGCAGCTTGTTACGGGAGGAGACCCAGTACTTC